The 26 T cell receptor beta chains reported below all come from one sample, sequenced in a study of beta chain features in type 1 diabetes. Whole-study findings and limits: Moderate yet significant TCRB CDR3 shortening was seen in Type 1 diabetes patients in all four CD4+ subsets.

Sequenced material consisted of expressed TCRB transcripts (all of the isolated RNA was reverse transcribed). Sequencing was performed with immunoSEQ multiplex PCR; in TCRdb, only in-frame clones are kept and a portion is missing. The sample yields 400,000 or so clones, around 13% seen once. The antigens for these receptors are not known. Sequenced material: naive CD4+ T cells from blood. The receptors were gathered from a woman between 18 and 29 years old with type 1 diabetes.

This clone was found a few times. CDR3 residues: CASSPGLGADEQFF. CDR3 DNA sequence: TGTGCCAGCTCACCAGGGCTGGGGGCGGATGAGCAGTTCTTC. This chain uses TRBV18 with TRBJ2-1; tentatively, D is TRBD1 (6 bases). Germline CDR1 reads KGHSH; CDR2 reads LQKENI. The V and J ends lost 2 bases and 8 bases respectively, with 13 bases between them. The CDR3 extends over 14 amino acids.

The chain joins TRBV7-9 to TRBJ2-1, with D possibly TRBD1 on 5 matching bases. The CDR3 contains 13 residues. Trimming stripped 4 bases from V and 8 bases from J, with 12 bases between. CDR1 is SEHNR, CDR2 FQNEAQ, per germline (reference sequence). CDR3 sequence reads: CASSYTTVYEQFF. CDR3 sequence (DNA): TGTGCCAGCAGCTATACGACAGTTTATGAGCAGTTCTTC.

This clone was found a few times. V and J are TRBV5-4 and TRBJ2-5, with D maybe TRBD1 (6 bases). Trimming removed 4 bases at V and 3 bases at J, with 13 bases between. CDR3 length: 14 amino acids. Germline CDR1 reads SGHNT; CDR2 reads YYREEE (reference sequence). The CDR3 is CASSVDRREETQYF. The CDR3 nucleotides are TGTGCCAGCAGCGTGGACAGAAGAGAAGAGACCCAGTACTTC.

This clone was counted a few times. The rearrangement uses TRBV5-1 and TRBJ1-4; D may be TRBD1 (5 bases). Germline CDR1 SGHRS, CDR2 YFSETQ. CDR3 length: 14 residues. V shed 1 base and J shed 8 bases, with 12 bases lying between them. The CDR3 DNA reads as TGCGCCAGCAGCTTGAGGGGCGTGGACGAAAAACTGTTTTTT. Translation gives CASSLRGVDEKLFF.

This clone was counted between two and nine times. The chain couples TRBV7-9 to TRBJ2-7; TRBD1 matches 7 bases. The CDR3 runs 15 residues. Trimming took 4 bases from V and 4 from J; bases not matched to a gene: 10. CDR1 is SEHNR, CDR2 FQNEAQ, per germline (reference sequence). This chain's CDR3 is CASSSLGTVIYEQYF. CDR3 nucleotides: TGTGCCAGCAGCTCATTGGGGACAGTAATATACGAGCAGTACTTC.

This rearrangement joins TRBV4-3 to TRBJ2-7; 11 positions match TRBD1. This CDR3 is 16 amino acids long. Germline values: CDR1 LGHNA, CDR2 YSLEER. The trim removed 3 bases at V and 7 bases at J, leaving 11 bases unmatched. This CDR3 reads CASSHQLGTGGDEQYF. The CDR3 DNA reads TGCGCCAGCAGCCATCAGCTCGGGACAGGGGGAGATGAGCAGTACTTC.

This clone was observed a handful of times. The chain combines TRBV7-2 with TRBJ1-1, with 9 bases aligning to TRBD1. After removal of 5 bases from V and 3 bases from J, the junction contained 4 bases not matched to a gene. The CDR3 length is 14 residues. Germline values: CDR1 SGHTA, CDR2 FQGNSA. The CDR3 nucleotides are TGTGCCAGCAGCGCGGGACAGGGTTACACTGAAGCTTTCTTT. It yields the protein CASSAGQGYTEAFF.

This chain joins TRBV5-4 and TRBJ1-2, with TRBD1 as a possible D gene (6 bases). This CDR3 is 15 amino acids long. V was trimmed by 3 bases and J by 4 bases, leaving 16 bases between them. Looked up from germline, CDR1 is SGHNT and CDR2 is YYREEE (reference sequence). The CDR3 coding sequence is TGTGCCAGCAGCTCGGGTGGGGGGGCTGGCTATGGCTACACCTTC. This sequence encodes CASSSGGGAGYGYTF.

The chain has TRBV13 and TRBJ2-7; 9 bases fit TRBD2. With 5 bases clipped from V and 4 bases from J, the junction kept 6 bases outside the gene matches. Germline-derived CDR1 and CDR2 are PRHDT and FYEKMQ (reference sequence). The CDR3 covers 14 residues. CDR3 amino acids: CASSPRLAAYEQYF. Written as DNA, the CDR3 is TGTGCCAGCAGCCCACGACTAGCGGCTTACGAGCAGTACTTC.

This clone has a handful of counts. This chain uses TRBV7-2 with TRBJ2-3, with D tentatively TRBD2 (6 bases). The germline V gene encodes CDR1 SGHTA and CDR2 FQGNSA. The V end was cut by 11 bases, the J end by 0 bases, with 9 bases between. CDR3 length: 12 residues. CDR3 sequence reads: CACRGSTDTQYF. As DNA, the CDR3 is TGTGCCTGCCGGGGGAGCACAGATACGCAGTATTTT.

This clone was seen more than once but under ten times. Here the CDR3 reads CASRRTGERDTQYF. The CDR3 region has the DNA TGTGCCAGTAGGAGGACAGGGGAGCGAGATACGCAGTATTTT. The chain is built from TRBV19 and TRBJ2-3; 9 positions agree with TRBD1. CDR1 and CDR2 (germline): LNHDA, SQIVND (reference sequence). The V gene end was trimmed by 6 bases and the J gene end by 5 bases; junction bases not matched to a gene: 6. CDR3 length equals 14 residues.

The genes are TRBV7-2 and TRBJ2-7, with D tentatively TRBD2 (6 bases). CDR3 length: 13 residues. Germline V gene sequence: CDR1 SGHTA, CDR2 FQGNSA. V was pared by 4 bases and J by 4 bases, with 11 bases between. Here the CDR3 DNA reads TGTGCCAGCAGCTCCCGCCGGGAGTACGAGCAGTACTTC. Its protein product is CASSSRREYEQYF.

The V gene is TRBV28, the J gene TRBJ2-7, with D hard to call. The CDR3 spans 13 residues. Germline lookup yields CDR1 MDHEN and CDR2 SYDVKM. V was clipped by 6 bases and J by 0 bases, with 9 bases between them. DNA for the CDR3: TGTGCCAGCAGGACTCCGGACTCCTACGAGCAGTACTTC. Protein sequence: CASRTPDSYEQYF.

The rearrangement uses TRBV7-8 and TRBJ1-2, with TRBD1 matching over 7 bases. CDR3 length equals 14 residues. Germline V gives CDR1 SGHVS, CDR2 FQNEAQ. V shed 1 base and J 8 bases; nucleotides not matched to a gene: 7. DNA for the CDR3: TGTGCCAGCAGCTTAGTGGAGGGGGCGGGAGGCTACACCTTC. Residues: CASSLVEGAGGYTF. The variable domain in full, with the rest retrieved from reference TRBV7-8 and TRBJ1-2, is GAGVSQSPRYKVAKRGQDVALRCDPISGHVSLFWYQQALGQGPEFLTYFQNEAQLDKSGLPSDRFFAERPEGSVSTLKIQRTQQEDSAVYLCASSLVEGAGGYTFGSGTRLTVV.

The chain combines TRBV4-1 with TRBJ2-2, with TRBD2 matching over 8 bases. The CDR3 covers 17 residues. Losses at the gene ends were 1 base for V and 1 base for J; bases not matched to a gene: 5. CDR1 is MGHRA and CDR2 is YSYEKL in the germline V gene. The CDR3 is CASSQGLAGLNTGELFF. In nucleotides, the CDR3 is TGCGCCAGCAGCCAAGGCTTAGCGGGGTTGAACACCGGGGAGCTGTTTTTT.

This sequence joins TRBV10-3 and TRBJ2-3, with 8 bases identical to TRBD2. Losses at the gene ends were 4 bases for V and 6 bases for J; bases not matched to a gene: 9. Germline V gene lookup returns CDR1 ENHRY and CDR2 SYGVKD. The CDR3 has 15 amino acids. CDR3 in DNA: TGTGCCATCAGTGGGGGACTAGGAGACGCGGATACGCAGTATTTT. It yields the protein CAISGGLGDADTQYF.

V is TRBV4-2 and J is TRBJ2-5, with 7 positions matching TRBD2. The germline V gene encodes CDR1 LGHNA and CDR2 YNFKEQ. The V gene end was trimmed by 4 bases and the J gene end by 5 bases; junction bases not matched to a gene: 1. CDR3 length: 12 residues. The CDR3 region is CASSRGGETQYF. CDR3 DNA sequence: TGTGCCAGCAGCCGGGGGGGGGAGACCCAGTACTTC.

This clone came up a few times. The chain carries TRBV14 and TRBJ1-1, with D perhaps matching TRBD1 (6 bases). Between the trimmed V and J ends, which lost 3 bases and 1 base, there was a span of 18 bases. CDR3 length: 17 residues. CDR1 is SGHDN, CDR2 FVKESK, per germline. This chain's CDR3 is CASSHQRRQGWNTEAFF. The CDR3 region has the DNA TGTGCCAGCAGCCACCAAAGGAGGCAGGGGTGGAACACTGAAGCTTTCTTT.

This chain uses TRBV6-5 with TRBJ1-2, with unresolved D. The germline gives CDR1 MNHEY, CDR2 SVGAGI. CDR3 length equals 14 residues. V shed 2 bases and J shed 6 bases, with 13 bases lying between them. The CDR3 spells CASSYGDPWHGYTF. In DNA, the CDR3 is TGTGCCAGCAGTTACGGAGACCCTTGGCATGGCTACACCTTC.

The chain carries TRBV7-2 and TRBJ2-7; TRBD2 matches 13 bases. The germline CDR1 and CDR2 sequences are SGHTA and FQGNSA. The J segment lost 2 bases and the V segment lost 4 bases, leaving 14 bases of the junction unmatched. This CDR3 is built from 19 residues. The CDR3 loop reads CASSSPLTSGRAKPYEQYF. The CDR3 DNA follows: TGTGCCAGCAGCTCACCGTTAACTAGCGGGAGGGCTAAACCCTACGAGCAGTACTTC.

This chain joins TRBV2 and TRBJ1-5; possible D gene TRBD1, 5 bases. Trimming shortened V by 4 bases and J by 5 bases, and 12 bases separated the two germline ends. The CDR3 is 14 amino acids. Germline CDR1 is SNHLY and CDR2 is FYNNEI. The CDR3 loop is CASSVQGRDQPQHF. The DNA for the CDR3 is TGTGCCAGCAGTGTCCAGGGAAGAGATCAGCCCCAGCATTTT.

The CDR3 region is CASSLGTGNGYTF. The CDR3 nucleotides are TGTGCCAGCAGCTTAGGGACAGGGAATGGCTACACCTTC. The rearrangement links TRBV7-3 to TRBJ1-2; 9 bases map to TRBD1. The CDR3 loop spans 13 amino acids. Germline V gives CDR1 SGHTA, CDR2 FQGTGA. V was clipped by 2 bases and J by 6 bases; unmatched bases: 1.

The J gene is TRBJ1-1, the V gene TRBV4-3; D not resolved. V was trimmed by 4 bases and J by 0 bases, leaving 15 bases between them. The germline V gene encodes CDR1 LGHNA and CDR2 YSLEER. The CDR3 has 16 amino acids. The CDR3 nucleotides read TGCGCCAGCAGCCTTTCTGGCGGCCGCGTGAACACTGAAGCTTTCTTT. Translated: CASSLSGGRVNTEAFF.

A remark on this clone: Within the sample, other DNA sequences also encode this same CDR3. V and J are TRBV5-1 and TRBJ2-2; TRBD1 aligns across 9 bases. Germline CDR1 and CDR2: SGHRS and YFSETQ. The ends lost 4 bases at V and 3 bases at J; junction bases unmatched: 4. CDR3 length: 15 amino acids. The chain's CDR3 is CASSPGTGYTGELFF. The CDR3 region has the DNA TGCGCCAGCAGCCCCGGGACAGGGTACACCGGGGAGCTGTTTTTT.

The chain has TRBV18 and TRBJ1-2, with a tentative D call TRBD1 (5 bases). Looked up from germline, CDR1 is KGHSH and CDR2 is LQKENI. V lost 4 bases and J lost 3, with 18 bases in between. The CDR3 has 16 amino acids. The CDR3 spells CASSLTAGRFDYGYTF. The CDR3 nucleotides are TGTGCCAGCTCACTGACAGCCGGGAGGTTCGACTATGGCTACACCTTC.

This clone came up a few times. The rearrangement uses TRBV30 and TRBJ2-5; maybe TRBD1 (6 bases). CDR3 length: 14 amino acids. Trimming shortened V by 8 bases and J by 5 bases, and 21 bases separated the two germline ends. Germline CDR1 reads GTSNPN; CDR2 reads SVGIG (reference sequence). The CDR3 bases are TGTGCCACAATCCCTACAGGGAACGGGGAGACCCAGTACTTC. This encodes CATIPTGNGETQYF.